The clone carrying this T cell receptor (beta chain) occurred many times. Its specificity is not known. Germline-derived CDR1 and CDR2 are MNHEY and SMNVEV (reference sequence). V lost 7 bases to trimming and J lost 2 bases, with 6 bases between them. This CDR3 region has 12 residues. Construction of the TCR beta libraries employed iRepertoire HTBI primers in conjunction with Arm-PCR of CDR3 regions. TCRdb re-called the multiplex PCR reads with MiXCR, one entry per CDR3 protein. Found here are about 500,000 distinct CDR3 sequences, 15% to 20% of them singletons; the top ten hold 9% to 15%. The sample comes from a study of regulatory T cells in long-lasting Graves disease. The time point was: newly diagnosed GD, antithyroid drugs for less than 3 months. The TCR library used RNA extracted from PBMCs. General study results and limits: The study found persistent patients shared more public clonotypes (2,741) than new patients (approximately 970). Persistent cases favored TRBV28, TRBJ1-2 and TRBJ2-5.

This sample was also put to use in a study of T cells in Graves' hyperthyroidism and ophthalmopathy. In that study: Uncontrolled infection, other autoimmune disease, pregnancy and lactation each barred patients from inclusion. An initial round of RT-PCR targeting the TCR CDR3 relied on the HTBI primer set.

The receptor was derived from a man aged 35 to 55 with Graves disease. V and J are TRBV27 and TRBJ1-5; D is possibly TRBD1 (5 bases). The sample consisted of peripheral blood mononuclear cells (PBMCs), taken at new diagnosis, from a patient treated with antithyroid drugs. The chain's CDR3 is CASKQGNQPQHF. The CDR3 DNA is TGTGCCAGCAAACAGGGCAATCAGCCCCAGCATTTT.